These T cell receptor beta chains were read from a single sample in a study of CD8 T cells in ankylosing spondylitis. TCRdb ran MiXCR on the 5' RACE reads and lists one entry per CDR3 protein. The repertoire includes fewer than 250,000 distinct CDR3 sequences, about a quarter of them detected once, and 6.6% sits in the top ten. Sequenced sample: blood, either unsorted or a sorted T cell fraction (not recorded which). Source of these receptors: a male donor with ankylosing spondylitis or in good health (not recorded which). Both conserved end residues are part of each CDR3. Fields, in order: clone size, D gene, V gene, J gene, CDR3 DNA, CDR3 protein. A D gene is named only where the DNA matches it firmly. Clone size appears in some rows only: once, few, many, or a class for an expanded clone.

many	NA	TRBV5-1	TRBJ2-1	TGCGCCAGCAGCTTTCTCGGACGGACAGAGCAGTTCTTC	CASSFLGRTEQFF
NA	NA	TRBV7-2	TRBJ1-6	TGTGCCAGCAGCTTACGGGGTTCGCGGGATAATTCACCCCTCCACTTT	CASSLRGSRDNSPLHF
many	NA	TRBV5-1	TRBJ2-1	TGCGCCAGCAGCTTGATCGGGCAGGGTCATGAGCAGTTCTTC	CASSLIGQGHEQFF
many	NA	TRBV15	TRBJ2-3	TGTGCCACCAGCAATAGCGGTCCAGGGGAAGATACGCAGTATTTT	CATSNSGPGEDTQYF
many	NA	TRBV11-2	TRBJ2-1	TGTGCCAGCAGCTTAGTAAGCCTCGAGCAGTTCTTC	CASSLVSLEQFF
NA	TRBD1	TRBV5-4	TRBJ1-2	TGTGCCAGCAGCAACAGGGGGCTGGACTATGGCTACACCTTC	CASSNRGLDYGYTF
NA	TRBD1	TRBV12-3/TRBV12-4	TRBJ1-5	TGTGCCAGCAGTCAGGGACAGACAAATCGGCCCCAGCATTTT	CASSQGQTNRPQHF
many	NA	TRBV6-2/TRBV6-3	TRBJ2-7	TGTGCCAGCATTTACTCAAAACACTACGAGCAGTACTTC	CASIYSKHYEQYF
many	NA	TRBV5-1	TRBJ2-5	TGCGCCAGCAGCTTGTCCGGGACTGGGATCCAAGAGACCCAGTACTTC	CASSLSGTGIQETQYF
many	NA	TRBV5-1	TRBJ2-3	TGCGCCAGCAGCTTGGACGGGAGCCACACAGATACGCAGTATTTT	CASSLDGSHTDTQYF
many	NA	TRBV5-1	TRBJ1-5	TGCGCCAGCAGGCCCGACAGTAAGCAGCCCCAGCATTTT	CASRPDSKQPQHF
few	NA	TRBV3-1	TRBJ1-6	TGTGCCAGCACCCCGGCGTATAATTCACCCCTCCCCTTT	CASTPAYNSPLPF
many	TRBD2	TRBV5-1	TRBJ2-1	TGCGCCAGCAGCTTGTTGGGAAGCGGGACCGGGGATGAGCAGTTCTTC	CASSLLGSGTGDEQFF
NA	TRBD1	TRBV6-1	TRBJ2-1	TGTGCCAGCAGTGACAGGGGGATGTACTCCTACAATGAGCAGTTCTTC	CASSDRGMYSYNEQFF
NA	NA	TRBV12-3/TRBV12-4	TRBJ1-2	TGTGCCAGCAGCCTGACGTCGGGCTCAGGGTACGGTGGCTATGGCTACACCTTC	CASSLTSGSGYGGYGYTF
many	NA	TRBV7-3	TRBJ1-6	TGTGCCAGCAGCCCCAACGATAGATCACCCCTCCACTTT	CASSPNDRSPLHF
NA	NA	TRBV20-1	TRBJ1-5	TGCAGTGCTAGGGGCACTTTAAGGAATCAGCCCCAGCATTTT	CSARGTLRNQPQHF
many	NA	TRBV4-2	TRBJ2-5	TGTGCCAGCAGCCAGATTCTAGAGGGGGGGACCCAGTACTTC	CASSQILEGGTQYF
many	TRBD1	TRBV12-3/TRBV12-4	TRBJ2-7	TGTGCCAGCAGCCCCGACAGGGGTGAGCAGTACTTC	CASSPDRGEQYF
many	NA	TRBV29-1	TRBJ1-2	TGCAGCGTTGAATGGGGAAACTATGGCTACACCTTC	CSVEWGNYGYTF
few	TRBD2	TRBV20-1	TRBJ2-1	TGCAGCACGACCGGACTAGTAGGGCGTGGCGCCTCCTACAATGAGCAGTTCTTC	CSTTGLVGRGASYNEQFF
NA	NA	TRBV6-6	TRBJ2-5	TGTGCCACCGGGGATGCCCGGACCCAGTACTTC	CATGDARTQYF
NA	TRBD1	TRBV12-3/TRBV12-4	TRBJ2-7	TGTGCCAGCAAACCGGGCCGGGACAGGGGGCCCGAGCAGTACTTC	CASKPGRDRGPEQYF
many	NA	TRBV27	TRBJ1-2	TGTGCCAGCAGGGGTAACTATGGCTACACCTTC	CASRGNYGYTF
many	TRBD2	TRBV20-1	TRBJ2-1	TGCAGTGCTAGGGGGTTGGTGGCTAGCGGGAAAAGGGGTGAGCAGTTCTTC	CSARGLVASGKRGEQFF
NA	TRBD2	TRBV6-1	TRBJ2-7	TGTGCCAGCAGACCACTAGCGGGAGATTACGAGCAGTACTTC	CASRPLAGDYEQYF
many	TRBD1	TRBV20-1	TRBJ1-2	TGCAGTGCGGACAGGTTGGATGGGAAAGGCTACACCTTC	CSADRLDGKGYTF
NA	TRBD1	TRBV20-1	TRBJ1-6	TGCAGTGCCAGGACAGGGGATAAACCCCTCCACTTT	CSARTGDKPLHF
many	TRBD1	TRBV7-9	TRBJ2-7	TGTGCCAGCAGCCCGTGGACAGGGATGGGGTGGGACTTC	CASSPWTGMGWDF
NA	NA	TRBV5-6	TRBJ2-7	TGTGCCAGCAGCGTCGGGACCTACGAGCAGTACTTC	CASSVGTYEQYF
many	NA	TRBV18	TRBJ2-2	TGTGCCAGCTCACCACCGAGTAGAGCGAACACCGGGGAGCTGTTTTTT	CASSPPSRANTGELFF
many	NA	TRBV12-3/TRBV12-4	TRBJ1-5	TGTGCCAGCAGTTTCGATAATACACGGGGGCCCCAGCATTTT	CASSFDNTRGPQHF
few	NA	TRBV5-1	TRBJ2-3	TGCGCCAGCAGCTTGGATGGGACAATCACAGATACGCAGTATTTT	CASSLDGTITDTQYF
few	TRBD2	TRBV20-1	TRBJ2-1	TGCAGTGCTAGAGATCCAGGACTAGGAAACAATGAGCAGTTCTTC	CSARDPGLGNNEQFF
many	TRBD2	TRBV6-1	TRBJ2-3	TGTGCCAGCAGTGAACGAGACGGGAGGCACACAGATACGCAGTATTTT	CASSERDGRHTDTQYF
NA	TRBD1	TRBV20-1	TRBJ2-1	TGCAGTGCCAGGGACAGGGGATCTGATGAGCAGTTCTTC	CSARDRGSDEQFF
NA	NA	TRBV12-3/TRBV12-4	TRBJ1-5	TGTGCCAGCAGTTTAGCGCTAGGGAGCAATCAGCCCCAGCATTTT	CASSLALGSNQPQHF
few	NA	TRBV20-1	TRBJ2-5	TGCAGTGCTAAAACGGGGCAAGGGTCCCAGTACTTC	CSAKTGQGSQYF
many	NA	TRBV11-1	TRBJ1-6	TGTGCCAGCAGCTTAGCGGGCAGCATTAGCTCCTATAATTCACCCCTCCACTTT	CASSLAGSISSYNSPLHF
few	TRBD2	TRBV29-1	TRBJ2-5	TGCAGCGTAAGAGCGGGAGGGCCTTTTGAGACCCAGTACTTC	CSVRAGGPFETQYF
few	TRBD1	TRBV7-2	TRBJ2-1	TGTGCCAGCAGCTCGATCGGGACAGTAAACGAGCAGTTCTTC	CASSSIGTVNEQFF
few	NA	TRBV2	TRBJ1-5	TGTGCCAGCAGTGATGTTCTCGGGGATCAGCCCCAGCATTTT	CASSDVLGDQPQHF
NA	NA	TRBV20-1	TRBJ1-1	TGCAGTGCTAGAGCCGGACCCTTGAACACTGAAGCTTTCTTT	CSARAGPLNTEAFF
few	NA	TRBV20-1	TRBJ1-5	TGCAGTGCTACCTTAGGGGGGGGCTATGGGCAGCCCCAGCATTTT	CSATLGGGYGQPQHF
many	NA	TRBV5-1	TRBJ1-1	TGCGCCAGCAGCTTGGCCGGGACCAAGGGGTCGATGGGAACTGAAGCTTTCTTT	CASSLAGTKGSMGTEAFF
NA	NA	TRBV20-1	TRBJ2-3	TGCAGTGCCCCGGCGGGGGCGAGCACAGATACGCAGTATTTT	CSAPAGASTDTQYF
few	TRBD2	TRBV7-3	TRBJ2-3	TGTGCCAGCAGCTCCGGGACTAGCGGAACCAGTTGGTATTTT	CASSSGTSGTSWYF
many	NA	TRBV6-1	TRBJ2-5	TGTGCCAGCAGAATCACAGGGACAGAGACCCAGTACTTC	CASRITGTETQYF
many	TRBD2	TRBV20-1	TRBJ2-5	TGCAGTGCTGGGGAGGGGAAAGAGACCCAGTACTTC	CSAGEGKETQYF
NA	TRBD1	TRBV9	TRBJ1-4	TGTGCCAGCAGCGTCGGACAGGCGGTAGGAGAAAAACTGTTTTTT	CASSVGQAVGEKLFF
few	NA	TRBV5-1	TRBJ2-7	TGCGCCAGCAGCTCAACAGGGAACCTAGGTTCCACTAAAAACTACGAGCAGTACTTC	CASSSTGNLGSTKNYEQYF